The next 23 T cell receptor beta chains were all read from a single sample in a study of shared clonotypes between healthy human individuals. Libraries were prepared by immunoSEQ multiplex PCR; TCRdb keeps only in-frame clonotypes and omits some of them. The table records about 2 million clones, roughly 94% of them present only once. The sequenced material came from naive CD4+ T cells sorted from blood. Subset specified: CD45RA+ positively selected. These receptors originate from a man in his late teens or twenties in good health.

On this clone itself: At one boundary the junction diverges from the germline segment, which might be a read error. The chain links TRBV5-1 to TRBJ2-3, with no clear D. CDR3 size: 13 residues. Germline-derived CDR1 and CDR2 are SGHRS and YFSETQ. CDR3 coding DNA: TGCGCCAGCACCTTCGGCAGCACAGATATGCAGTATTTT. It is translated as CASTFGSTDMQYF. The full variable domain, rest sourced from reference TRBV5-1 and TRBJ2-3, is KAGVTQTPRYLIKTRGQQVTLSCSPISGHRSVSWYQQTPGQGLQFLFEYFSETQRNKGNFPGRFSGRQFSNSRSEMNVSTLELGDSALYLCASTFGSTDMQYFGPGTRLTVL.

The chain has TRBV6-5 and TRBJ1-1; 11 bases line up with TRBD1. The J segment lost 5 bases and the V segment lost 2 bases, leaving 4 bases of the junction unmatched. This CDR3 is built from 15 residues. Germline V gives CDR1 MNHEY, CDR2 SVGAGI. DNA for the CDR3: TGTGCCAGCAGTTACAAGGGACAGGGGGAGACTGAAGCTTTCTTT. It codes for CASSYKGQGETEAFF.

CDR3 region: CASSVDLGTSTDTQYF. In nucleotides, the CDR3 is TGTGCCAGCAGCGTAGATCTGGGCACGAGCACAGATACGCAGTATTTT. The chain links TRBV9 to TRBJ2-3; D gene unclear. The CDR3 loop spans 16 amino acids. V lost 0 bases to trimming and J lost 0 bases, with 11 bases between them. From germline, CDR1 is SGDLS and CDR2 YYNGEE.

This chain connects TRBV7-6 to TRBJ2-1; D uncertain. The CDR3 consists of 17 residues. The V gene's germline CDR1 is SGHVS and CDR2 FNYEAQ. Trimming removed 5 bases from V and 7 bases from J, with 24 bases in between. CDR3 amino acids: CASSPWFGDSKTNEQFF. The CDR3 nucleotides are TGTGCCAGCAGCCCCTGGTTTGGAGATTCTAAGACGAATGAGCAGTTCTTC.

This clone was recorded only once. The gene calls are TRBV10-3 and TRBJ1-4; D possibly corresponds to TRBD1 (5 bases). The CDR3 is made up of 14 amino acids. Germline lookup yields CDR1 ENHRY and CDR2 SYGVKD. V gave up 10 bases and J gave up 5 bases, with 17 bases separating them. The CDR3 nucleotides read TGTGCCACGGGAGTTTTAAGGGGAAATGAAAAACTGTTTTTT. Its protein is CATGVLRGNEKLFF.

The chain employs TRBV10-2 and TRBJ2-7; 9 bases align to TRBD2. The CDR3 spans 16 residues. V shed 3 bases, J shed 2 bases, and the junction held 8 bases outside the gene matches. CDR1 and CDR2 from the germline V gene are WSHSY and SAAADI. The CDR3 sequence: CASSDPSGAHPYEQYF. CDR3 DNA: TGCGCCAGCAGTGACCCTAGCGGGGCCCATCCCTACGAGCAGTACTTC.

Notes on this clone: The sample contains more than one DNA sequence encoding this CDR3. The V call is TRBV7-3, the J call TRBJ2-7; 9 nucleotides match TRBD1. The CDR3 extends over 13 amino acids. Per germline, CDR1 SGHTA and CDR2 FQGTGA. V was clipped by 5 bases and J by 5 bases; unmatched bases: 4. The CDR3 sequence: CASSPTGGHEQYF. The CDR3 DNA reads TGTGCCAGCAGCCCGACAGGGGGGCACGAGCAGTACTTC.

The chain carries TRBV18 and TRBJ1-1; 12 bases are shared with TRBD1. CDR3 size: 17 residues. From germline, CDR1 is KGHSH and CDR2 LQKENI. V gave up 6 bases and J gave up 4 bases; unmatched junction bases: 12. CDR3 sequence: CASSTMGTGGKGTEAFF. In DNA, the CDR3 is TGTGCCAGCTCTACCATGGGGACAGGGGGCAAGGGCACTGAAGCTTTCTTT.

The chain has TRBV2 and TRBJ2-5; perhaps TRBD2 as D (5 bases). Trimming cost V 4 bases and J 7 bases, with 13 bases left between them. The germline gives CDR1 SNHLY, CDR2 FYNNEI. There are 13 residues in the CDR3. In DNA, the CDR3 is TGTGCCAGCAGTGGGGATAGCGTTGGGACCCAGTACTTC. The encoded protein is CASSGDSVGTQYF.

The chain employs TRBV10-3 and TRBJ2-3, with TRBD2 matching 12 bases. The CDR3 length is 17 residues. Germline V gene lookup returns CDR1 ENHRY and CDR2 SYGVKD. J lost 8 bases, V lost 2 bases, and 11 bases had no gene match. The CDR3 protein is CAISEVLAGGLPVTQYF. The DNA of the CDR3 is TGTGCCATCAGTGAGGTGCTAGCGGGGGGGCTCCCAGTTACGCAGTATTTT.

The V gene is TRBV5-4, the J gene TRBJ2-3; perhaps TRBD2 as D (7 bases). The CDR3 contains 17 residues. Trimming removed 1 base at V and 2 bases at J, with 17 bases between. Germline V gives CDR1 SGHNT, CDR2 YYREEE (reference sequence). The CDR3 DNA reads TGTGCCAGCAGCTTGAAAGTAGGGGGGGGCCCCACAGATACGCAGTATTTT. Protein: CASSLKVGGGPTDTQYF.

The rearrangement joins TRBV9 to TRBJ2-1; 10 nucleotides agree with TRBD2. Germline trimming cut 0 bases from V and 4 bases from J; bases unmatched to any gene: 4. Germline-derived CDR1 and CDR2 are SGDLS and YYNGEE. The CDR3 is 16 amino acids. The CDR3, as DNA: TGTGCCAGCAGCGTAGAGAGGACTAGCGGTTACAATGAGCAGTTCTTC. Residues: CASSVERTSGYNEQFF.

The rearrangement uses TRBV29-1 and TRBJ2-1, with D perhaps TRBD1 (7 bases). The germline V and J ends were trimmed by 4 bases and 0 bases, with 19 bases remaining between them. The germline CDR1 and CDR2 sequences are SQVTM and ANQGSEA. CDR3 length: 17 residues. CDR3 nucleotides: TGCAGCGTTGTTAGCGGCAGGGGGTTCAGCTCCTACAATGAGCAGTTCTTC. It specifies CSVVSGRGFSSYNEQFF.

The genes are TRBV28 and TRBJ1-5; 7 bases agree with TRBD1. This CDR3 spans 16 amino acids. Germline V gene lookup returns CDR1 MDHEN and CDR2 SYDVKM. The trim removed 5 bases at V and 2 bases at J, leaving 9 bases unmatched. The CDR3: CASSPSRDRGNQPQHF. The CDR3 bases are TGTGCCAGCAGTCCCTCCCGGGACAGAGGCAATCAGCCCCAGCATTTT.

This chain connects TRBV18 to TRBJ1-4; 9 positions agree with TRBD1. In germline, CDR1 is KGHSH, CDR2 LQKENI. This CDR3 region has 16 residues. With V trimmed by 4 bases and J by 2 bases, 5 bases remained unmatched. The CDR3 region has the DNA TGTGCCAGCTCACATGGACAGGGGCCGACTAATGAAAAACTGTTTTTT. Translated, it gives CASSHGQGPTNEKLFF.

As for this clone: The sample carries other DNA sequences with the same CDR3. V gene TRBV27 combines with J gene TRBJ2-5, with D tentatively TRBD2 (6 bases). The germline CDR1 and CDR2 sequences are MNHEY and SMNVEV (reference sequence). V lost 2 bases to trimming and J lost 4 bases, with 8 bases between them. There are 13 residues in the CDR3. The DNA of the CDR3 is TGTGCCAGCAGTTTACGGGGGTCAGAGACCCAGTACTTC. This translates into CASSLRGSETQYF.

The CDR3: CASSLAGRPRGEQYF. The DNA of the CDR3 is TGCGCCAGCAGCTTGGCTGGACGCCCGAGGGGTGAGCAGTACTTC. V usage is TRBV5-1 and J usage is TRBJ2-7, with D possibly called TRBD1 or TRBD2 (5 bases each). Germline V gives CDR1 SGHRS, CDR2 YFSETQ. The V end was cut by 0 bases, the J end by 7 bases, with 17 bases between. The CDR3 is 15 residues long. The entire variable domain, with the rest obtained from reference TRBV5-1 and TRBJ2-7, is as follows: KAGVTQTPRYLIKTRGQQVTLSCSPISGHRSVSWYQQTPGQGLQFLFEYFSETQRNKGNFPGRFSGRQFSNSRSEMNVSTLELGDSALYLCASSLAGRPRGEQYFGPGTRLTVT.

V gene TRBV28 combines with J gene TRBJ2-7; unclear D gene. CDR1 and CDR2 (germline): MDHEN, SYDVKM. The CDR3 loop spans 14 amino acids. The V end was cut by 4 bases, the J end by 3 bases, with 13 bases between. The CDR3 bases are TGTGCCAGCAGTTGGGGTGGGATCCTCTACGAGCAGTACTTC. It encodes CASSWGGILYEQYF.

The DNA for the CDR3 is TGTGCCACCACAGGGGATTTGAACACTGAAGCTTTCTTT. As protein: CATTGDLNTEAFF. V usage is TRBV10-3 and J usage is TRBJ1-1; the match to TRBD1 covers 7 bases. Germline V gene lookup returns CDR1 ENHRY and CDR2 SYGVKD. This CDR3 region has 13 residues. The junction had 5 bases not matched to a gene; V was cut back by 10 bases and J by 0 bases.

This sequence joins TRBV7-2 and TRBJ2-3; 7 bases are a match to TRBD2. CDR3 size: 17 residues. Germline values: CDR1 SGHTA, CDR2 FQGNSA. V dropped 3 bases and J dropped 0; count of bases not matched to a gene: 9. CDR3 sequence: CASSFTGGSLSTDTQYF. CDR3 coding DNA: TGTGCCAGCAGCTTTACTGGCGGGAGCTTAAGCACAGATACGCAGTATTTT.

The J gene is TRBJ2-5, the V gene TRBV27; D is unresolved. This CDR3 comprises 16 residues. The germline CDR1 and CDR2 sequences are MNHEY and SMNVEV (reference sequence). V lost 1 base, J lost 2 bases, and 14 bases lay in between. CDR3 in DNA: TGTGCCAGCAGTTTATTCGGCAGTACCTCGCAAGAGACCCAGTACTTC. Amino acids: CASSLFGSTSQETQYF.

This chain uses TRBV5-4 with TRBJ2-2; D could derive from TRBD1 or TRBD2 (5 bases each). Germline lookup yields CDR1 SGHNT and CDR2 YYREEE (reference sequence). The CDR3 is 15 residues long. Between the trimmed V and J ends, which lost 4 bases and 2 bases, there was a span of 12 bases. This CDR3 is CASSPSRANTGELFF. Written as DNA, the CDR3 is TGTGCCAGCAGCCCTAGCAGGGCTAACACCGGGGAGCTGTTTTTT. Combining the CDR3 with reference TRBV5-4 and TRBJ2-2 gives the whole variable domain ETGVTQSPTHLIKTRGQQVTLRCSSQSGHNTVSWYQQALGQGPQFIFQYYREEENGRGNFPPRFSGLQFPNYSSELNVNALELDDSALYLCASSPSRANTGELFFGEGSRLTVL.

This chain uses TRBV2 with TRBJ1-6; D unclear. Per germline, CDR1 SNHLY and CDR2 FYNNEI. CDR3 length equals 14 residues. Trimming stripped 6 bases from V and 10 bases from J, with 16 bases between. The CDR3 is CASSDFLWSSPLHF. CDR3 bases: TGTGCCAGCAGCGACTTTTTGTGGTCCTCACCCCTCCACTTT.